This TCR beta chain was recovered during a study of radiotherapy plus CTLA-4 blockade in lung cancer. Clones were read by immunoSEQ multiplex PCR, and TCRdb kept only the in-frame ones, dropping some. Of some 110,000 clones listed, approximately 80% are singletons. CTLA-4 blockade with ipilimumab, together with focal radiation, was given to patients with chemo-refractory metastatic non-small-cell lung cancer. The CDR3 runs to 14 residues. Trimming at V came to 5 bases and at J to 2 bases, leaving 3 bases not matched to a gene. The V gene's germline CDR1 is KGHSH and CDR2 LQKENI. Worth noting for this clone: Its specificity is not known.

Study-wide results and caveats: In blood, TCR clones derived from the tumor expanded after radiotherapy plus ipilimumab. It was early blood T cell clone dynamics, with interferon-beta, that reportedly best predicted response.

This receptor was obtained from a human donor with non-small cell lung cancer that progressed on radiotherapy plus ipilimumab. Some clones in this sample may be carry-over from other donors' samples. Sequencing used peripheral blood, obtained from a patient treated with radiotherapy plus ipilimumab. The chain uses TRBV18 and TRBJ1-2; 9 bases are shared with TRBD1. CDR3 in DNA: TGTGCCAGCTCAAGACAGGGGGGGAACTATGGCTACACCTTC. It codes for CASSRQGGNYGYTF.